The clone carrying this T cell receptor beta chain was observed many times. The antigen is not known. These data are taken from a study of breast tumors, draining lymph nodes, adjacent tissues. TCRdb reanalysed the multiplex PCR reads using MiXCR and keeps one entry per CDR3 protein. The sample shows approximately 200,000 distinct CDR3 sequences, roughly 29% of them seen only once. Study results and caveats: Luminal-like breast cancer showed significantly greater tumor-nontumor repertoire similarity than basal-like breast cancer did. Tumor repertoires ranked between lymph nodes and nontumor tissue in diversity, with V and J gene preferences. Data only fit, rather than demonstrated, lymph node origin of most tumor T cells.

Samples came from axillary lymph nodes draining the breast cancer. The CDR3 runs 14 residues. The germline CDR1 and CDR2 sequences are SGHTA and FQGTGA. Germline trimming cut 5 bases from V and 3 bases from J; bases unmatched to any gene: 6. V usage is TRBV7-3 and J usage is TRBJ2-5; 7 nucleotides match TRBD1. This clonotype was sampled from a female donor with breast cancer. Some clones in this sample may be carry-over from other donors' samples. The sample comprised axillary lymph node tissue. CDR3 DNA: TGTGCCAGCAGCCCGACAGGGAGAAAAGAGACCCAGTACTTC. The encoded protein is CASSPTGRKETQYF.